This T cell receptor beta chain was sequenced during a study of blood T cell repertoires in COVID-19. The wider study: COVID-19 samples, acute and convalescent, were from the United States, Italy and Spain. PBMCs, B-cell-depleted T cells, or T cells provided the cDNA or gDNA that made up the material.

Germline-derived CDR1 and CDR2 are SGHRS and YFSETQ. This CDR3 has 14 amino acids. The J segment lost 4 bases and the V segment lost 2 bases, leaving 4 bases of the junction unmatched. How the authors handled the data: Reference gene primers were amplified, and this amplification served to estimate nucleated cell counts. Produced via immunoSEQ multiplex PCR; TCRdb's table is partial and in-frame only. Clonal size and the V and J genes are those of that table, whereas D and trimming came from the DNA. The profile shows about 250,000 clones, about four fifths of them singletons. Sequenced input: peripheral blood. This sequence originates from a man older than 75 with acute or convalescent COVID-19. The rearrangement uses TRBV5-1 and TRBJ1-2; 8 nucleotides line up with TRBD1. This CDR3 reads CASSFGQGSYGYTF. For the CDR3, the DNA is TGCGCCAGCAGCTTCGGACAGGGCAGCTATGGCTACACCTTC.